This is a list of T cell receptor beta chains from one sample in a study of blood T cell repertoires in COVID-19. Here immunoSEQ multiplex PCR was the method, and the copy in TCRdb shows in-frame clones only, minus some. The sample carries 130,000 to 150,000 clones, approximately 88% recorded once. Material: peripheral blood. The receptors were sampled from a human donor in a cohort sampled during active COVID-19. Each CDR3 is given with its conserved first and last residue. A D gene is named only where the DNA matches it firmly. A row's size may be missing; if present it is once, few, many or a size class.

>TRBD2|TRBJ2-7|few|TRBV5-4
TGTGCCAGCAGCTTGGGGGGACGGGGGGACGAGCAGTACTTC
CASSLGGRGDEQYF
>TRBD1|TRBJ2-6|NA|TRBV3-1/TRBV3-2
TGTGCCAGCAGCCTGCGGACAGGGGTTAGCTCTGGGGCCAACGTCCTGACTTTC
CASSLRTGVSSGANVLTF
>TRBD2|TRBJ2-3|NA|TRBV3-1/TRBV3-2
TGTGCCAGCAGCCGGTCTAGCGGGGCCGGAGATACGCAGTATTTT
CASSRSSGAGDTQYF
>TRBD2|TRBJ2-1|NA|TRBV27
TGTGCCAGCAGCCCTAGCGGGACAAGGCACAATGAGCAGTTCTTC
CASSPSGTRHNEQFF
>NA|TRBJ1-1|NA|TRBV5-8
TGTGCCAGCAGCTCGGGACACACCTTGAACACTGAAGCTTTCTTT
CASSSGHTLNTEAFF
>NA|TRBJ1-2|NA|TRBV2
TGTGCCAGCAGTGCATCAGATAATGGCTATGGCTACACCTTC
CASSASDNGYGYTF
>NA|TRBJ1-2|NA|TRBV30
TGTGCCTGGACCCGCCGGTCCGGCTACACCTTC
CAWTRRSGYTF
>TRBD1|TRBJ1-3|NA|TRBV9
TGTGCCAGCAGTACAGGGGGAACTGGAAACACCATATATTTT
CASSTGGTGNTIYF
>TRBD1|TRBJ1-6|NA|TRBV7-6
TGTGCCAGCAGCCTGGGGACAGGGTCGGATTCACCCCTCCACTTT
CASSLGTGSDSPLHF
>NA|TRBJ2-5|NA|TRBV4-2
TGTGCCAGCAGCCAAGACGTGCAGGGGGGAGAGACCCAGTACTTC
CASSQDVQGGETQYF
>TRBD1|TRBJ2-7|NA|TRBV7-3
TGTGCCAGCAGCCCCGGGACAGGGGGAATTACGGAGCAGTACTTC
CASSPGTGGITEQYF
>NA|TRBJ2-5|NA|TRBV2
TGTGCCAGCAGCCAGGATGGGGGGAGAGAGACCCAGTACTTC
CASSQDGGRETQYF
>NA|TRBJ2-7|NA|TRBV7-9
TGTGCCAGCAGCTTAAGGGGTTCCTACGAGCAGTACTTC
CASSLRGSYEQYF
>TRBD2|TRBJ2-3|once|TRBV2
TGTGCCAGCAGTGAAGCTTCTCGACTGGGACTAGGCAAAGATACGCAGTATTTT
CASSEASRLGLGKDTQYF
>NA|TRBJ2-2|NA|TRBV2
TGTGCCAGCAGTGAATTTCAAACCGGGGAGCTGTTTTTT
CASSEFQTGELFF
>NA|TRBJ1-6|few|TRBV2
TGTGCCAGCAGTGACACGGTTAATAATTCACCCCTCCACTTT
CASSDTVNNSPLHF
>TRBD2|TRBJ2-1|NA|TRBV3-1/TRBV3-2
TGTGCCAGCAGCCCAGTGACTAGCGGGAGCTATGAGCAGTTCTTC
CASSPVTSGSYEQFF
>NA|TRBJ1-2|NA|TRBV19
TGTGCCAGTAGTAAGCGGGCGACGGGTGGCTACACCTTC
CASSKRATGGYTF
>NA|TRBJ1-3|NA|TRBV3-1/TRBV3-2
TGTGCCAGCCAGGTGGGGGGCTCTGGAAACACCATATATTTT
CASQVGGSGNTIYF
>TRBD2|TRBJ2-3|NA|TRBV24-1
TGTGCCACCAGTTCCTCGGGGGGGGCTAGCACAGATACGCAGTATTTT
CATSSSGGASTDTQYF
>NA|TRBJ1-1|NA|TRBV27
TGTGCCAGCAGTTTACTGGCTGCGCGGGCCCTGAACACTGAAGCTTTCTTT
CASSLLAARALNTEAFF
>TRBD2|TRBJ2-3|NA|TRBV5-1
TGCGCCAGCAGCAGCGGGAGCAGGGGTGGCGATACGCAGTATTTT
CASSSGSRGGDTQYF
>NA|TRBJ1-2|NA|TRBV11-2
TGTGCCAGCAGCCCTATCCAGGGTCGATGGGGCTACACCTTC
CASSPIQGRWGYTF
>TRBD1|TRBJ1-1|NA|TRBV19
TGTGCCAGTAGTACCCTACCGGGACAGGGGGCGCGGGCTGCTTTCTTT
CASSTLPGQGARAAFF
>NA|TRBJ2-3|NA|TRBV5-3
TGTGCCAGAAGCTTGCCCCTGCGTATGCAGTATTTT
CARSLPLRMQYF
>TRBD1|TRBJ2-7|few|TRBV7-2
TGTGCCAGCAGCTTAGACGGACAGGGGGCCGGGGAGCAGTACTTC
CASSLDGQGAGEQYF
>TRBD1|TRBJ2-3|few|TRBV5-1
TGCGCCAGCAGTAGACAGGGGAAGGTAGATACGCAGTATTTT
CASSRQGKVDTQYF
>TRBD2|TRBJ2-1|NA|TRBV28
TGTGCCAGCCCCCCTCTAGCGGGGGGTTCCGATGAGCAGTTCTTC
CASPPLAGGSDEQFF
>NA|TRBJ1-2|NA|TRBV2
TGTGCCAGCAGCCCACAGGGCCACTATGGCTACACCTTC
CASSPQGHYGYTF
>NA|TRBJ1-4|NA|TRBV30
TGTGCCTGGAGGCGGCAGGGAGGTGAAAAACTGTTTTTT
CAWRRQGGEKLFF
>TRBD1|TRBJ2-7|NA|TRBV6-5
TGTGCCAGCCTTGCCGGGACAGGGGCTAGGGACGAGCAGTACTTC
CASLAGTGARDEQYF
>NA|TRBJ2-5|NA|TRBV7-6
TGTGCCAGCAGCCAGACAGGTCCTGAGACCCAGTACTTC
CASSQTGPETQYF
>NA|TRBJ2-3|once|TRBV19
TGTGCCAGTAGTGGGGCTCTAGGTAGGAGCACAGATACGCAGTATTTT
CASSGALGRSTDTQYF
>NA|TRBJ2-2|once|TRBV11-2
TGTGCCAGCAGCTTAGATAACGGGAAGACCGGGGAGCTGTTTTTT
CASSLDNGKTGELFF
>NA|TRBJ1-4|NA|TRBV30
TGTGCCTGGACCCCTGACAGCCTTAATGAAAAACTGTTTTTT
CAWTPDSLNEKLFF
>NA|TRBJ1-1|NA|TRBV5-5
TGTGCCAGCAGGGCTGGTGTGGTGAACACTGAAGCTTTCTTT
CASRAGVVNTEAFF
>NA|TRBJ2-7|NA|TRBV27
TGTGCCAGCAGTTTCTACCCCCCGCAGGTTTCCTACGAGCAGTACTTC
CASSFYPPQVSYEQYF
>TRBD2|TRBJ2-5|NA|TRBV3-1/TRBV3-2
TGTGCCAGCAGCCGGCGCGGGGGCCAAGAGACCCAGTACTTC
CASSRRGGQETQYF
>NA|TRBJ1-1|NA|TRBV6-5
TGTGCCAGCAGCCTAGCAGCGGGGGTTGAAGCTTTCTTT
CASSLAAGVEAFF
>TRBD1|TRBJ2-2|NA|TRBV29-1
TGCAGCGTTGACAGCCGGGACAGGGGGCCCACCGGGGAGCTGTTTTTT
CSVDSRDRGPTGELFF
>TRBD2|TRBJ2-1|NA|TRBV11-3
TGTGCCAGCAGCTCTACTAGCGGGGGGGCCGACTACAATGAGCAGTTCTTC
CASSSTSGGADYNEQFF
>NA|TRBJ2-1|once|TRBV6-4
TGTGCCAGCAAAAGGGGCCCGGCGGACAATGAGCAGTTCTTC
CASKRGPADNEQFF
>NA|TRBJ1-4|NA|TRBV5-6
TGTGCCAGCAGCGAAGATAGCGAAAAACTGTTTTTT
CASSEDSEKLFF
>NA|TRBJ2-7|NA|TRBV27
TGTGCCAGCAGAGCCAGCGGAACCTACGAGCAGTACTTC
CASRASGTYEQYF
>TRBD1|TRBJ2-7|NA|TRBV18
TGTGCCAGCTCACCCGGGACAGGGGCCTACGAGCAGTACTTC
CASSPGTGAYEQYF
>NA|TRBJ2-7|once|TRBV11-3
TGTGCCAGCAGCTTAGACCGGGCGGGGAGCTCCTACGAGCAGTACTTC
CASSLDRAGSSYEQYF
>TRBD1|TRBJ2-7|NA|TRBV18
TGTGCCAGCTCACCACCGGTAGGCAGGGGGCCGTCCGAGCAGTACTTC
CASSPPVGRGPSEQYF
>TRBD1|TRBJ1-5|NA|TRBV24-1
TGTGCCACCGGAGGGACAGGGCAAGATCAGCCCCAGCATTTT
CATGGTGQDQPQHF
>TRBD2|TRBJ2-3|NA|TRBV20-1
TGCAGTGCTAGTGGGACTAGCGGACTTAACACAGATACGCAGTATTTT
CSASGTSGLNTDTQYF
>NA|TRBJ1-1|NA|TRBV12-3/TRBV12-4
TGTGCCAGCAGGTCCATGAACACTGAAGCTTTCTTT
CASRSMNTEAFF
>NA|TRBJ2-1|NA|TRBV5-4
TGTGCCAGCAGCTACCTAGATTCCTACAATGAGCAGTTCTTC
CASSYLDSYNEQFF